A selection of T cell receptor beta chains follows, all from one sample in a study of T cells in Graves' hyperthyroidism and ophthalmopathy. TCRdb analysed the multiplex PCR reads with MiXCR anew, one entry per CDR3 protein. The table shows approximately 600,000 distinct CDR3 sequences, with less than 25% occurring only once. The sample taken for sequencing was blood. The receptors stem from a man younger than 40 with Graves' ophthalmopathy. Each CDR3 is given with its conserved first and last residue. The D gene is left open where the match is weak. Part of the rows lack a size; the others show once, few, many or a class for expanded clones.

v_gene	d_gene	abundance	j_gene	CDR3aa	CDR3nt
TRBV5-1	-	-	TRBJ2-5	CASSPGGISGYETQYF	TGCGCCAGCAGCCCTGGGGGGATAAGCGGGTATGAGACCCAGTACTTC
TRBV24-1	TRBD2	once	TRBJ2-1	CATSDSGTMRYNEQFF	TGTGCCACCAGTGACTCCGGGACTATGAGATACAATGAGCAGTTCTTC
TRBV28	-	many	TRBJ2-5	CASGSPDRRTQYF	TGTGCCAGCGGGTCTCCGGACCGACGGACCCAGTACTTC
TRBV29-1	TRBD2	-	TRBJ2-1	CSVGLAGVNNEQFF	TGCAGCGTGGGACTAGCGGGAGTCAACAATGAGCAGTTCTTC
TRBV9	TRBD2	few	TRBJ2-7	CASSVEAGGSYEQYF	TGTGCCAGCAGCGTAGAAGCGGGAGGGTCCTACGAGCAGTACTTC
TRBV7-9	-	few	TRBJ1-4	CASGIGGDEKLFF	TGTGCCAGCGGTATTGGGGGGGATGAAAAACTGTTTTTT
TRBV28	TRBD1	many	TRBJ2-7	CASSALGPSGTGISYEQYF	TGTGCCAGCAGTGCCCTAGGCCCCTCCGGGACAGGGATCTCCTACGAGCAGTACTTC
TRBV7-2	-	many	TRBJ1-2	CASRGGGANYGYTF	TGTGCCAGCCGGGGGGGGGGAGCTAACTATGGCTACACCTTC
TRBV12-3/TRBV12-4	-	many	TRBJ2-2	CASSLVFTGSPGELFF	TGTGCCAGCAGTTTAGTTTTTACAGGGAGTCCCGGGGAGCTGTTTTTT
TRBV5-1	-	few	TRBJ2-7	CASSDYYEQYF	TGCGCCAGCAGCGATTACTACGAGCAGTACTTC
TRBV5-5	TRBD1	-	TRBJ1-4	CASSFGQGHEKLFF	TGTGCCAGCAGCTTTGGACAGGGGCATGAAAAACTGTTTTTT
TRBV2	-	many	TRBJ1-5	CASSDRNPISNQPQHF	TGTGCCAGCAGCGACAGGAACCCAATATCCAATCAGCCCCAGCATTTT
TRBV5-1	-	many	TRBJ2-7	CASSLKGLTYEQYF	TGCGCCAGCAGCTTGAAGGGACTTACCTACGAGCAGTACTTC
TRBV13	TRBD2	many	TRBJ2-5	CASSPGASGSLETQYF	TGTGCCAGCAGCCCCGGCGCTAGCGGGAGTTTAGAGACCCAGTACTTC
TRBV18	-	many	TRBJ1-1	CASSHGQGYTEAFF	TGTGCCAGCTCACACGGGCAGGGTTATACTGAAGCTTTCTTT
TRBV18	TRBD1	few	TRBJ1-1	CASSPPDRGEAFF	TGTGCCAGCTCACCTCCTGACAGGGGTGAAGCTTTCTTT
TRBV12-3/TRBV12-4	-	-	TRBJ1-1	CASSLGGTEASF	TGTGCCAGCAGTCTCGGGGGGACTGAAGCTTCCTTT
TRBV27	-	few	TRBJ1-1	CASQRRGGNTEAFF	TGTGCCAGTCAGAGACGGGGGGGGAACACTGAAGCTTTCTTT
TRBV7-2	-	-	TRBJ2-5	CASSSNSGTTPYF	TGTGCCAGCAGCTCTAATTCGGGAACAACCCCGTACTTC
TRBV15	-	many	TRBJ1-1	CATSRDGGNTEAFF	TGTGCCACCAGCAGAGATGGTGGAAACACTGAAGCTTTCTTT
TRBV6-5	-	few	TRBJ2-7	CASSYSLQGSSYEQYF	TGTGCCAGCAGTTACTCCTTACAGGGATCCTCCTACGAGCAGTACTTC
TRBV7-8	TRBD2	many	TRBJ2-1	CASSPSGRNEQFF	TGTGCCAGCAGCCCTAGCGGGAGAAATGAGCAGTTCTTC
TRBV7-2	-	few	TRBJ2-4	CASSKGAAGENIQYF	TGTGCCAGCAGTAAGGGGGCAGCGGGAGAGAACATTCAGTACTTC
TRBV20-1	-	-	TRBJ1-2	CSARIGRVAYGYTF	TGCAGTGCTAGGATCGGCAGGGTGGCCTATGGCTACACCTTC
TRBV20-1	-	-	TRBJ2-1	CSASRDSYNEQFF	TGCAGTGCTAGCAGAGATTCCTACAATGAGCAGTTCTTC
TRBV29-1	-	-	TRBJ2-3	CSVPTEPLGTQYF	TGCAGCGTTCCAACTGAACCTTTGGGTACGCAGTATTTT
TRBV28	TRBD1	many	TRBJ2-7	CASTKAGTGTYEQYF	TGTGCCAGCACCAAAGCCGGGACAGGGACCTACGAGCAGTACTTC
TRBV3-1	-	many	TRBJ2-3	CASSQVGTDTQYF	TGTGCCAGCAGCCAAGTAGGCACAGATACGCAGTATTTT
TRBV7-2	TRBD2	-	TRBJ2-7	CAGSLGTSGSSSLYEQYF	TGTGCCGGCAGCTTGGGGACTAGCGGGAGTAGTTCCCTCTACGAGCAGTACTTC
TRBV24-1	-	few	TRBJ2-5	CATSLTGQETQYF	TGTGCCACCAGCCTGACAGGTCAAGAGACCCAGTACTTC
TRBV7-2	TRBD1	many	TRBJ2-7	CASSWEGGQGYEQYF	TGTGCCAGCAGCTGGGAAGGCGGACAGGGGTACGAGCAGTACTTC
TRBV5-1	-	few	TRBJ2-3	CASSLGGEDTQYF	TGCGCCAGCAGCTTGGGAGGGGAGGATACGCAGTATTTT
TRBV5-1	-	few	TRBJ2-3	CASSLGFGEDTQYF	TGCGCCAGCAGCTTGGGATTCGGGGAGGATACGCAGTATTTT
TRBV2	TRBD1	many	TRBJ1-1	CASSRWDSYNTEAFF	TGTGCCAGCAGCCGGTGGGACAGTTACAACACTGAAGCTTTCTTT
TRBV28	TRBD2	few	TRBJ2-1	CASSQGLAGDLYNEQFF	TGTGCCAGCAGTCAAGGACTAGCGGGAGATCTTTACAATGAGCAGTTCTTC
TRBV20-1	-	-	TRBJ1-4	CSAPSTDNLLYQFF	TGCAGTGCCCCCTCGACAGATAACTTGTTGTATCAGTTTTTT
TRBV2	-	few	TRBJ2-3	CASNVGRTQYF	TGTGCCAGCAATGTCGGGCGTACGCAGTATTTT
TRBV28	-	-	TRBJ1-2	CASSLVGEAYGYTF	TGTGCCAGCAGTTTAGTCGGGGAGGCCTATGGCTACACCTTC
TRBV27	-	many	TRBJ2-5	CASSFSGIGETQYF	TGTGCCAGCAGTTTCTCCGGGATTGGGGAGACCCAGTACTTC
TRBV6-1	TRBD2	many	TRBJ2-7	CASSPGGDVYEQYF	TGTGCCAGCAGCCCGGGGGGGGATGTTTACGAGCAGTACTTC
TRBV11-1	TRBD1	-	TRBJ2-7	CASSPDRGSSTYEQYF	TGTGCCAGCAGCCCGGACAGGGGGTCCAGCACCTACGAGCAGTACTTC
TRBV12-3/TRBV12-4	TRBD1	few	TRBJ2-7	CASTEQGIEQYF	TGTGCCAGCACCGAACAGGGGATCGAGCAGTACTTC
TRBV11-2	-	many	TRBJ2-5	CASSPTDGRQETQYF	TGTGCCAGCAGCCCAACGGACGGTAGGCAAGAGACCCAGTACTTC
TRBV9	TRBD2	few	TRBJ2-7	CASSVGGLAGTYEQYF	TGTGCCAGCAGCGTAGGAGGACTAGCGGGGACCTACGAGCAGTACTTC
TRBV24-1	-	few	TRBJ2-1	CATSRSGVSYNEQFF	TGTGCCACCAGCCGCTCCGGCGTCTCCTACAATGAGCAGTTCTTC
TRBV18	-	few	TRBJ2-1	CASSPPGAASYNEQFF	TGTGCCAGCTCACCCCCGGGAGCGGCCTCCTACAATGAGCAGTTCTTC
TRBV29-1	TRBD1	-	TRBJ2-6	CSVSQGAGANVLTF	TGCAGCGTGTCACAGGGGGCTGGGGCCAACGTCCTGACTTTC
TRBV20-1	-	-	TRBJ2-6	CSARDSQKPSSGANVLTF	TGCAGTGCTAGAGATTCCCAGAAACCGAGCTCTGGGGCCAACGTCCTGACTTTC
TRBV27	-	many	TRBJ1-3	CASGRGGDGYGNTIYF	TGTGCCAGCGGTCGGGGCGGGGACGGGTATGGAAACACCATATATTTT
TRBV28	TRBD1	many	TRBJ1-1	CASLPRGGKVEAFF	TGTGCCAGCCTTCCCCGAGGGGGCAAGGTTGAAGCTTTCTTT
TRBV3-1	TRBD2	-	TRBJ2-5	CASSQYQTSGRQETQYF	TGTGCCAGCAGCCAGTACCAGACTAGCGGGAGACAAGAGACCCAGTACTTC
TRBV5-1	TRBD1	-	TRBJ1-2	CASSSDRGHYGYTF	TGCGCCAGCAGCTCGGACAGGGGCCACTATGGCTACACCTTC
TRBV20-1	-	few	TRBJ2-7	CSAPAQISYEQYF	TGCAGTGCGCCTGCTCAGATCTCCTACGAGCAGTACTTC
TRBV20-1	-	-	TRBJ1-1	CSARPRGRGGENTEAFF	TGCAGTGCTAGACCTCGGGGAAGGGGGGGTGAGAACACTGAAGCTTTCTTT
TRBV28	TRBD2	many	TRBJ2-3	CASIPLAGGDTDTQYF	TGTGCCAGCATCCCGCTAGCGGGAGGGGACACAGATACGCAGTATTTT
TRBV11-2	-	-	TRBJ2-3	CASSKTSSTDTQYF	TGTGCCAGCAGCAAGACATCTAGCACAGATACGCAGTATTTT
TRBV11-3	-	few	TRBJ2-5	CASSLQGGRQETQYF	TGTGCCAGCAGCTTACAGGGCGGGCGGCAAGAGACCCAGTACTTC
TRBV28	TRBD1	-	TRBJ2-5	CASSSTLRPRGLGETQYF	TGTGCCAGCAGTTCCACGCTTAGGCCCAGGGGGTTGGGAGAGACCCAGTACTTC